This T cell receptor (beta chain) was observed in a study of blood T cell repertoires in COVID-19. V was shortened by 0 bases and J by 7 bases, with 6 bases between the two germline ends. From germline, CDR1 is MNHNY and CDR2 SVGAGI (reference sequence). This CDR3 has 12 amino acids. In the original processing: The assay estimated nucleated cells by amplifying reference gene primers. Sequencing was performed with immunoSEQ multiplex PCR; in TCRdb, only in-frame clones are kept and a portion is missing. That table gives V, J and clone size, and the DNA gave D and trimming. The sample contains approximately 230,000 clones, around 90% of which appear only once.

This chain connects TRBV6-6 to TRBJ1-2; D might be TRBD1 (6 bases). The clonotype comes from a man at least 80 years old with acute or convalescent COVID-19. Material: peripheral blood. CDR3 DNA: TGTGCCAGCAGTTACTCGACAGGTGGCTACACCTTC. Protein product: CASSYSTGGYTF.